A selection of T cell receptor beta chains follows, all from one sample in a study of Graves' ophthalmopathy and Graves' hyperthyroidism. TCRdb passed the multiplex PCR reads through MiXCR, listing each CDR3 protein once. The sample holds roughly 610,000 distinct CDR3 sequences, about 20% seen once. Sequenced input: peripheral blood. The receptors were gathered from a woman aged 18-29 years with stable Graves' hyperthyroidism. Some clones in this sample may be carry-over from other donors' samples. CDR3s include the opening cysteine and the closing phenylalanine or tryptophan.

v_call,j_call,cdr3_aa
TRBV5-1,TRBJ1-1,CASSLSSGGTEAFF
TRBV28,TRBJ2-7,CASSLEGAQGLGEQYF
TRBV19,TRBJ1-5,CASSQGAGSNQPQHF
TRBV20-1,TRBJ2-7,CSASTLAGSNEQYF
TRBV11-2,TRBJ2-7,CASSLSLEQYF
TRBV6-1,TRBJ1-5,CASSKISGGNQPQHF
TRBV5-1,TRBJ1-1,CASSSQAVNTEAFF
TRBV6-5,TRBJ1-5,CATSLGQGGQPQHF
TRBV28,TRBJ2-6,CASSLSPGSGANVLTF
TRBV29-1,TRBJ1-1,CSVGIALGTEAFF
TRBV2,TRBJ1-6,CASARGQLNSPLHF
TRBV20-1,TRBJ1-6,CSARPPQGSSPLHF
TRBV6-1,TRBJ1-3,CASSEDGRFSGNTIYF
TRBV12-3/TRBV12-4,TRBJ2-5,CASTYIRSGQETQYF
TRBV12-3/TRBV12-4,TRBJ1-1,CASHQLGTESNTEAFF
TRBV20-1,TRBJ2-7,CSAQTRVYEQYF
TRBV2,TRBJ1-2,CASSEALRRLGGYTF
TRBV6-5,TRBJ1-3,CASSYTPEHGNTIYF
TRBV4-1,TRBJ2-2,CASSPRDRGSAGELFF
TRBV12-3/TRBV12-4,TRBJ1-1,CASSFPRGPHTEAFF
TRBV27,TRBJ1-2,CASRMVGSYGYTF
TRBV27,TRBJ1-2,CASSPGHGYTF
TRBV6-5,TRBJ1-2,CASSSLRSGSDYGYTF
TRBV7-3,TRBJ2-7,CASSVIGSQGDEQYF
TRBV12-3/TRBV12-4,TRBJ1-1,CASSWAGTEAFF
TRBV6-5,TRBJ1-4,CASSYNGATNEKLFF
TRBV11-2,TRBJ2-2,CASHKGRVYRTATGELFF
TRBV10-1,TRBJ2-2,CASSVYSNTGELFF
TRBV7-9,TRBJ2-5,CASSLGVSGGGETQYF
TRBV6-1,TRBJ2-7,CASRRTGVYEQYF
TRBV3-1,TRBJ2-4,CASSQEGHTNIQYF
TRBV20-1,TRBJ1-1,CSAREWDRVNEAFF
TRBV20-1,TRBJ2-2,CSARDPRQGNTGELFF
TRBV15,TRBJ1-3,CATSLGGGNTIYF
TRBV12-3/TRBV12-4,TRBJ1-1,CASSLGPVTNTEAFF
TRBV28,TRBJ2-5,CASSWGTIQETQYF
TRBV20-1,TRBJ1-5,CSARRSGGGNQPQHF
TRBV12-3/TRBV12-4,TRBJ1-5,CASRGQGDGNQPQHF
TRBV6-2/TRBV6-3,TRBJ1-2,CASSYSKSGWGGNYGYTF
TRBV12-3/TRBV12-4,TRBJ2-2,CASRDRRNTGELFF
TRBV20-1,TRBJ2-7,CSASTSGSYEQYF
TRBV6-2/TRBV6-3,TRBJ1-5,CASSYGQGAITGNQPQHF
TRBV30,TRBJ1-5,CAWSGGQGAGQPQHF
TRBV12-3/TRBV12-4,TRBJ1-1,CASSSLVGTEAFF
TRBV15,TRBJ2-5,CATSFPGGGQETQYF
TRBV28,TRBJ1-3,CASRPPPGSGFLNTIYF
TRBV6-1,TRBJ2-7,CASSDWDRVFEQYF
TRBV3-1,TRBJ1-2,CASSADSYDYTF
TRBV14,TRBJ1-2,CASSASAGVVYGYTF
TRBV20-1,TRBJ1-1,CSARAGNLNAEACF
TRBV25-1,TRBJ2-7,CASSGSLRGHGYEQYF
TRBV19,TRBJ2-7,CASSNSGTETYEQYF
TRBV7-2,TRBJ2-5,CASSLVPRGETQYF